This TCR beta chain stems from a study of cytomegalovirus exposure and HLA in healthy donors (dated by TCRdb to about 2017). For context, the study as a whole: In an earlier analysis of 587 of the donors, about 270 Gb of sequence data and 95 million to 130 million unique TCR beta sequences from roughly 180 million T cells were reported. To predict cytomegalovirus infection status, the study brought together high-throughput TCR immunosequencing, statistical association of individual TCRs with disease status, and machine learning. An earlier analysis of 587 of the donors applied high-throughput TCR beta sequencing to assess whether each TCR beta V gene segment acted as functional or pseudogenic. An early release that covered some 630 HLA-typed donors contained 250 to 350 gigabases of sequencing data and approximately 85 million unique TCR sequences. A later analysis re-examined previously published TCR beta repertoires from more than 650 donors and added high-resolution HLA genotyping to investigate patterns of TCR occurrence. Besides the first cohort of approximately 710 subjects, a separate validation cohort made up of some 110 different subjects was used. A later genetic analysis took genome-wide SNP genotypes for 398 of the 666 donors and used that subset as a discovery cohort. Every discovery cohort repertoire had been produced on one sequencing platform. Because of strong linkage in the cohort, four to six DR-DQ haplotypes were treated as single units for association and clustering. Among almost 400 genotyped donors of the cohort, an average of roughly 240,000 unique TCR beta nucleotide sequences were sequenced per donor, roughly 18% of them non-productive. HLA typing included class I and class II loci at four-digit resolution. The aim of the study was to test whether cataloging public T cell receptors could identify signatures of past pathogen exposure. Rather than using new phenotypic data, the later analysis identified candidate immune exposures from TCR beta sequences and from how often those sequences occurred across donors. The study used immunosequencing to profile the T cell repertoires of several hundred subjects and linked those repertoires to cytomegalovirus serostatus. Donor age, sex, ethnicity and CMV serostatus were compiled alongside the repertoire data. Of the approximately 370 genotyped donors, 75% to 85% were placed in the genetic ancestry cluster associated with self-reported Caucasian donors. Typing coverage differed by locus: A, B, C, DRB1 and DQB1 were typed in about 620-630 donors, DQA1 in 522, DPA1 in approximately 600, and DPB1 in about 450.

The cohort consisted of 600 to 750 healthy bone marrow donors. At the time of sampling, all cohort members were nominally healthy, though unrecorded immune exposures were likely present. The donor tested CMV seronegative, placing the donor among the 300 to 450 seronegative members of the cohort. A peripheral blood sample was provided by each donor, and peripheral blood mononuclear cells were used for TCR beta sequencing. The Qiagen DNeasy Blood Extraction Kit was used to extract genomic DNA from the blood cell samples. V and J are truncated by 2 bases and 4 bases respectively, leaving an intervening sequence of 8 bases. There are 13 amino acids in the CDR3, from cysteine to phenylalanine inclusive. Only the CDR3 region is kept as DNA, spanning 39 bases read in frame from base 1. CDR1 and CDR2 are drawn from the germline V gene: SGHTA, FQGNSA. The full study reports these points: For the cohort, immune exposure information was limited to CMV serostatus. Because some donors lacked HLA typing at each locus, the association tests relied only on the typed subset. Linkage disequilibrium might explain the correlated functional status among segregating V segments, but an unknown experimental factor could not be ruled out. Strong co-occurrence of HLA alleles, especially DR and DQ, made assigning TCR associations to individual alleles difficult. A group of highly shared sequence variants was considered likely to be a technical artifact of the sequencing pipeline. The authors suggested that the approach could potentially be generalized to other disease states and immunological phenotypes. In both the original and validation cohorts, the classifier was reported to diagnose cytomegalovirus status with high specificity and sensitivity. In a later analysis, around 17,000 TCR beta sequences were associated with specific HLA alleles at a false discovery rate of 0.05. A total of roughly 160 TCR beta chains were listed by the study as associated with cytomegalovirus. A few of the identified cytomegalovirus-associated TCR beta chains were confirmed in vitro to be specific for cytomegalovirus antigens. Because counts were too low, more than 15 rarely observed V segments, including chromosome 9 orphons, were excluded from the earlier analysis of roughly 580 of the donors. In a later genetic analysis, a missense DCLRE1C variant was associated with V-gene and J-gene trimming of TCR beta chains, and the association was replicated in an independent cohort. Some IMGT-functional V segments, including TRBV6-2 and TRBV6-3, could not be distinguished by the 87-base-pair reads and were therefore excluded. In a later analysis, several top co-occurrence clusters were reported to appear linked to parvovirus B19, influenza, CMV and Epstein-Barr virus. A further reported finding was that TCR beta sequences accurately predicted the HLA-A and HLA-B alleles for most subjects in the first cohort. Most TCR sequences were seen in very few donors, while some public TCRs were found in many individuals. In this cohort, only TCR beta chains were sequenced, and detectable features were limited by the absence of alpha or paired-chain data. In a later genetic analysis, fewer N-insertions in productive TCRs were reported among donors in an Asian-associated ancestry cluster than the roughly 700-donor mean. According to a later analysis, most CMV-associated TCR beta chains appeared to be HLA-restricted, and the HLA associations seemed to be driven largely by CMV exposure. In an earlier analysis of fewer than 700 of the donors, most TCR beta V segments appeared in productive rearrangements about 87% or about 30% of the time, broadly matching IMGT annotations. Roughly uniform sequencing depth across donors was assumed in presence/absence analyses, although this assumption may not hold. A later analysis found that HLA-associated TCR beta chains were more clonally expanded and had lower generation probabilities than equally common non-associated chains. In a later analysis, the rate of TCR association differed among HLA loci, with DRB1 alleles having the most associated TCRs and HLA-C alleles having the fewest.

Turning to this clone: Its specific antigen is unknown. No per-base quality is available; no much larger clone lies one base away.

The library was made by the immunoSEQ multiplex PCR assay. For the multiplex PCR, a mixture combining 60 forward primers for TCR Vbeta segments and 13 reverse primers for TCR Jbeta segments was used. Amplification of the CDR3 region of rearranged TCR beta genes was performed with a multiplex PCR assay on genomic DNA. The amplified TCR beta libraries were sequenced on the Illumina HiSeq System as 87-base-pair reads. On the study's bioinformatics: A later analysis counted about 82 million unique TCR beta chains across the 690 or so repertoires, and some 12 million of these chains were shared by at least two donors. To remove PCR and sequencing errors, raw reads were error-corrected and collapsed into unique sequences using a nearest-neighbor algorithm that merged closely related sequences. Alignment of CDR3 sequences to IMGT reference sequences was used to assign V, D and J gene segments. For a sequence to be retained, a match of at least six nucleotides to both a V gene segment and a J gene segment was required. Rearrangements were called productive when the CDR3 lacked stop codons and stayed in frame with V and J; all others were non-productive. Following IMGT convention, CDR3 was defined as the stretch from the second conserved V-encoded cysteine to the conserved J-encoded phenylalanine. In an earlier analysis of more than 550 of the donors, sequences lacking an unambiguous match to a single V gene segment were excluded. An earlier analysis of roughly 590 of the donors called V segments functional above 56.7% productive rearrangements and segregating when the between-donor standard deviation exceeded 5%. A statistical classification framework was built for diagnosing cytomegalovirus status from the catalog of TCR beta chain sequences. In a later analysis, TCR nucleotide sequences were compared against IMGT/GENE-DB human TR gene sequences so that V and J genes could be assigned. A later analysis assigned CDR3 sequences and most-parsimonious VDJ recombination scenarios with the TCRdist pipeline. In a later analysis, each TCR beta chain was defined by its CDR3 amino acid sequence together with its V-gene family, and reads without a unique V-gene family were excluded. A later analysis removed roughly 590 highly shared, low-generation-probability nucleotide sequences to deal with suspected cross-contamination and a sequencing artifact. For each public chain, a later analysis derived a clonal expansion index from normalized ranks of inferred template counts within each repertoire. In a later analysis, generation probabilities were computed using a VDJ recombination model fitted to out-of-frame rearrangements, and the results were checked against IGoR. In a later analysis, hypergeometric tests were used to score TCR-TCR, TCR-HLA and TCR-CMV co-occurrence, with a repertoire-size bias correction applied to TCR pairs. A later analysis estimated false discovery rates by permuting HLA or CMV assignments 20 times. A later analysis grouped co-occurring TCRs with DBSCAN, adding TCRdist sequence similarity when clustering within HLA-allele-positive subsets. Repertoires with fewer than 30,000 or more than 120,000 public chains, plus five repertoires with anomalous nucleotide sharing, were excluded from co-occurrence clustering. Not all clones reach the TCRdb copy of this immuneACCESS table, which keeps in-frame sequences only. Checked studies attribute under half of the gap to unresolved V genes and leave the rest unexplained. V and J calls and clone size are those listed in that table; D and trimming were worked out from the DNA. The sample includes under 45,000 clones, with approximately 75% observed a single time. The top ten clones comprise 1.4% of the sample.

The sequence links TRBV7-2 to TRBJ2-5; the D region possibly corresponds to TRBD1 (5 bases align). The source of this sequence is a man aged 25-40 years in good health and CMV-seronegative. Material for sequencing was PBMCs. For the CDR3, the sequence is CASSLRGSETQYF. Read as DNA, the sequence is TGTGCCAGCAGCTTAAGGGGCTCAGAGACCCAGTACTTC.